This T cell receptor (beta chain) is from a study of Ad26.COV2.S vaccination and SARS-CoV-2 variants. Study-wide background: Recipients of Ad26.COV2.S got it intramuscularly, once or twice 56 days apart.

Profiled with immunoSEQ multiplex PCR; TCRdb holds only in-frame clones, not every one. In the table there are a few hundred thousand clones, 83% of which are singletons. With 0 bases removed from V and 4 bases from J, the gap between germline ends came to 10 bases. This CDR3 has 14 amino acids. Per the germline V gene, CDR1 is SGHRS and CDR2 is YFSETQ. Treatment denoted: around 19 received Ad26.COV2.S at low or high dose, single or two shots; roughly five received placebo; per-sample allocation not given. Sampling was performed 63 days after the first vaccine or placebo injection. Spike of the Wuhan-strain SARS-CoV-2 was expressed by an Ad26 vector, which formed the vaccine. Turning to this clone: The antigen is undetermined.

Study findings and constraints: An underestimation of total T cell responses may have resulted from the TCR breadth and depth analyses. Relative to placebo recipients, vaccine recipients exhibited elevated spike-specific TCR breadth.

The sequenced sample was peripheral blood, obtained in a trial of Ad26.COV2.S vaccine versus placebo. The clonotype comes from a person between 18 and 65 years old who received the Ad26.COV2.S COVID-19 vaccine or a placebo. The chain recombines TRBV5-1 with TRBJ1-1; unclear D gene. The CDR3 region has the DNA TGCGCCAGCAGCTTGGGGAGCTTCGGCACTGAAGCTTTCTTT. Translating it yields CASSLGSFGTEAFF.